This T cell receptor (beta chain) was profiled in a study of blood T cells in healthy people across ages. PCR was performed a second time for about 7 to 12 cycles using a sample-barcoded 5' primer and a J-beta primer mix. TCRdb analysed the 5' RACE reads with MiXCR anew, one entry per CDR3 protein. The data contain nearly 800,000 distinct CDR3 sequences, roughly 25% of them singletons. V lost 3 bases, J lost 3 bases, and 11 bases lay in between. Germline CDR1 is DFQATT and CDR2 is SNEGSKA (reference sequence). The CDR3 runs to 13 residues. At least 5.5 micrograms of total RNA were extracted per sample. The table lists this clonotype with a count of one. The sample was also reused in another study, on T cells of mothers and their children.

The sequence was obtained from a boy between 5 and 17 years old in good health. Sequences were obtained from blood. V usage is TRBV20-1 and J usage is TRBJ1-1; TRBD1 might be the D (5 bases). CDR3 bases: TGCAGTGCTAGGTATGGGGGATACACTGAAGCTTTCTTT. Protein: CSARYGGYTEAFF.